Here is one TCR beta chain with its context. The antigen it binds to is not known. It has no much larger one-base neighbor in the sample; base qualities were not kept. TCRbeta CDR3 regions were amplified from genomic DNA by means of the immunoSEQ Assay, a bias-controlled multiplex PCR. Concerning the study's data processing: Nucleated cell counts per sample were estimated from amplification of reference gene primers within the assay. To quantify the absolute abundance of each unique TCRbeta CDR3 rearrangement, sequence reads were collapsed and filtered. For each sample, productive Simpson clonality was calculated by taking the square root of Simpson's diversity index across productive rearrangements. TCRdb provides this immuneACCESS table in a form limited to in-frame rearrangements. Some clones are lacking; in checked studies, under half of them reflect an unresolved V gene, and why the rest are absent is not known. That table is the source of V, J and clone size, and D and trimming were worked out from the DNA. The sample table holds fewer than 60,000 clones, of which roughly 90% were seen once. The leading ten clones occupy roughly 20% of the sample.

Ends trimmed: V by 8 bases, J by 4 bases; bases unmatched to a gene: 13. Including the terminal cysteine and phenylalanine, the CDR3 comprises 15 residues. CDR3 DNA only is kept here, 45 bases in frame from base 1. According to the germline V gene, CDR1 reads SGHTA and CDR2 reads FQGNSA. The sample belongs to a study of blood T cell repertoires in COVID-19 (dated by TCRdb to between 2020 and 2021). Regarding the research as a whole: Collaborator samples came from the United States, Italy and Spain and covered acute and convalescent phases of COVID-19. The repertoires were released in a freely available public database meant as a resource for research on the immune response to SARS-CoV-2. Deeply sampled blood TCRbeta repertoires from subjects exposed to, actively infected with, or recovered from COVID-19 were included in the dataset. Sample metadata almost always included a de-identified subject ID, COVID-19 status, age in years and sex. The samples were drawn from two sources: the first 160 participants of the ongoing ImmuneRACE study, and 1,200 or so subjects contributed by 6 global collaborators. The material from the prospective study consisted of cDNA or gDNA derived from T cells, B-cell-depleted T cells, or PBMCs. Where HLA class I and class II types were available, the types were taken from metadata supplied by the sample provider, not from assay-based typing.

Beyond this particular receptor, the publication reports: Clinical and demographic metadata were provided uncurated, with the amount varying by source and participant.

The collaborating institutions used their own protocols to collect whole blood in K2EDTA tubes. Collaborator samples were shipped for TCRbeta analysis as frozen whole blood, isolated PBMCs, or DNA extracted from either sample type. This TCR was recovered from a human donor in a cohort sampled during active COVID-19. Source material: peripheral blood. The chain couples TRBV7-2 to TRBJ2-7, and 8 junctional nucleotides match TRBD2. The CDR3 amino acid sequence is: CASGNGGGRSYEQYF. The DNA sequence is as follows: TGTGCCAGCGGAAACGGCGGGGGGAGATCGTACGAGCAGTACTTC.